This TCR beta chain was captured in a study of beta chain features in type 1 diabetes. Study at large: Patients were similar to healthy donors in age and gender (as well as in cell yields). Points from the study as a whole: Within patients, naive, central memory and Treg TCRB repertoires seemed more similar than within healthy donors. More deletions and fewer insertions at VDJ junctions were found in patients with type 1 diabetes.

The CDR3 runs to 13 residues. CDR1 and CDR2 (germline): MNHEY, SMNVEV (reference sequence). Worth noting for this clone: Its cognate antigen is unknown. The junction differs from germline at one of its ends, possibly a read error.

Using CD45RO/CCR7/CD25/CD127/CD95/CD27, CD4+ naive, central memory, regulatory and stem cell-like memory cells were sorted. The whole isolated RNA underwent reverse transcription, so sequencing captured expressed TCRB transcripts. Data came from immunoSEQ multiplex PCR; TCRdb stores just in-frame clones and leaves some out. Of some 44,000 clones in the sample, under 65% are singletons; the top ten hold 2.1%. The sequence was collected from a woman aged 18-29 years in good health. This chain uses TRBV27 with TRBJ2-2; maybe TRBD2 (5 bases). Input material: Tregs from blood. CDR3 nucleotides: TGTGCCAGCAGTCCCCCAGAACACCGGGGAGCTGTTTTT. Encoded protein: CASSPPEHRGAVF.